Below, 32 T cell receptor beta chains from the same sample are listed, as sequenced in a study of T-cell memory formation after mild COVID-19. In TCRdb, the 5' RACE reads were re-called with MiXCR into one record per CDR3 protein. The sample shows approximately 65,000 distinct CDR3 sequences, 16% of them seen only once. The sequenced material came from PBMCs or a T cell subset sorted from them (not recorded which). The origin of the receptors is an adult woman who had mild COVID-19 (a few samples of this study predate the infection). Cell type and time point are not known.

The chain uses TRBV7-9 and TRBJ2-5; D remains unclear. Trimming took 5 bases from V and 5 from J, leaving 6 bases between them. The germline V gene encodes CDR1 SEHNR and CDR2 FQNEAQ (reference sequence). The length of the CDR3 is 11 residues. The chain's CDR3 is CASSPSETQYF. As DNA, the CDR3 is TGTGCCAGCAGCCCTAGTGAGACCCAGTACTTC. Full variable domain (missing parts from reference TRBV7-9 and TRBJ2-5): DTGVSQNPRHKITKRGQNVTFRCDPISEHNRLYWYRQTLGQGPEFLTYFQNEAQLEKSRLLSDRFSAERPKGSFSTLEIQRTEQGDSAMYLCASSPSETQYFGPGTRLLVL.

This clonotype was seen repeatedly, ten times or more. J is TRBJ2-3 and V is TRBV5-1; D tentatively reads TRBD1 or TRBD2 (6 bases each). Trimming took 0 bases from V and 0 from J, leaving 11 bases between them. The germline V gene encodes CDR1 SGHRS and CDR2 YFSETQ. The CDR3 is 16 residues long. CDR3 amino acids: CASSLVQGTSTDTQYF. The CDR3 DNA sequence: TGCGCCAGCAGCTTGGTTCAGGGGACTAGCACAGATACGCAGTATTTT.

This clonotype has just a few counts. The J gene is TRBJ2-7, the V gene TRBV20-1; D uncertain. V lost 3 bases and J 7 bases, leaving 13 bases between the germline ends. This CDR3 is 12 amino acids long. Germline lookup yields CDR1 DFQATT and CDR2 SNEGSKA (reference sequence). CDR3 amino acids: CSASTSEREQYF. The CDR3 DNA is TGCAGTGCTAGTACATCGGAACGTGAGCAGTACTTC.

This chain joins TRBV12-3 or TRBV12-4 and TRBJ2-7, with D perhaps being TRBD1 or TRBD2 (5 bases each). Trimming left V 7 bases short and J 0 bases short, with 7 bases between. The CDR3 runs 12 residues. The CDR3 DNA reads TGTGCCAGCACGAGGGGCTCCTACGAGCAGTACTTC. Translating it yields CASTRGSYEQYF.

This clonotype occurred a few times. J is TRBJ2-3 and V is TRBV7-7; 7 bases match TRBD1. With 0 bases clipped from V and 4 bases from J, the junction kept 10 bases outside the gene matches. Germline loops: CDR1 SSHAT, CDR2 FNYEAQ (reference sequence). The CDR3 loop spans 17 amino acids. CDR3 sequence: CASSLALGGPTADTQYF. In DNA form, the CDR3 reads TGTGCCAGCAGCTTAGCTTTAGGGGGCCCGACGGCAGATACGCAGTATTTT.

The rearrangement joins TRBV7-6 to TRBJ2-5; D gene ambiguous. This CDR3 comprises 14 residues. Between the trimmed V and J ends, which lost 7 bases and 2 bases, there was a span of 14 bases. Germline V CDR1 and CDR2: SGHVS, FNYEAQ. The CDR3: CASTLGGQQETQYF. The DNA for the CDR3 is TGTGCCAGCACCTTGGGTGGGCAGCAAGAGACCCAGTACTTC.

The chain has TRBV5-5 and TRBJ1-1; 9 positions match TRBD1. Trimming took 0 bases from V and 3 from J; bases not matched to a gene: 3. The CDR3 has 15 residues. The germline CDR1 and CDR2 sequences are SGHKS and YYEKEE (reference sequence). The CDR3: CASSLAGTGYTEAFF. The CDR3 nucleotides read TGTGCCAGCAGCTTGGCCGGGACAGGGTACACTGAAGCTTTCTTT.

This clonotype occurred a few times. The chain couples TRBV7-9 to TRBJ2-6; D is unresolved. The CDR3 extends over 14 amino acids. Germline loops: CDR1 SEHNR, CDR2 FQNEAQ (reference sequence). V was cut by 3 bases and J by 2 bases, with 5 bases left in between. Written as DNA, the CDR3 is TGTGCCAGCAGCTTTTCCCCTGGGGCCAACGTCCTGACTTTC. Residues: CASSFSPGANVLTF.

By sample fraction, this clonotype is medium-sized (0.01 to 0.1%). The V and J genes are TRBV6-2 or TRBV6-3 and TRBJ2-7, with 9 bases that match TRBD1. The CDR3 loop spans 15 amino acids. V shed 1 base, J shed 5 bases, and the junction held 6 bases outside the gene matches. Per germline, CDR1 MNHEY and CDR2 SVGEGT. Written as DNA, the CDR3 is TGTGCCAGCAGTTACTATGGACAGGGGTACGACGAGCAGTACTTC. Translation: CASSYYGQGYDEQYF.

In its sample, this clonotype was seen once. V usage is TRBV5-1 and J usage is TRBJ2-5; no reliable D call. CDR3 length equals 15 residues. Germline assignment: CDR1 SGHRS and CDR2 YFSETQ. The ends were cut back, 4 bases at V and 0 bases at J, with 13 bases in the middle. The CDR3 protein is CASSHLGPYQETQYF. The CDR3 nucleotides read TGCGCCAGCAGCCACCTAGGACCATACCAAGAGACCCAGTACTTC.

This sequence joins TRBV4-1 and TRBJ1-1; D unresolved. The V gene's germline CDR1 is MGHRA and CDR2 YSYEKL. V was trimmed by 1 base and J by 0 bases, leaving 6 bases between them. CDR3 length: 14 amino acids. The CDR3 coding sequence is TGCGCCAGCAGCCAAGTGGGCTTGAACACTGAAGCTTTCTTT. It is translated as CASSQVGLNTEAFF.

Only a few counts were recorded for this clonotype. The V and J genes are TRBV6-7 and TRBJ1-5; possible D gene TRBD1, 6 bases. TRBV6-7 counts as an open reading frame of uncertain function. The CDR3 has 18 residues. V lost 6 bases to trimming and J lost 2 bases, with 23 bases between them. CDR3 in amino acids: CASRSGQGWEKGNQPQHF. The CDR3 region has the DNA TGTGCCAGCAGGAGTGGGCAGGGGTGGGAGAAGGGCAATCAGCCCCAGCATTTT.

The chain is built from TRBV6-1 and TRBJ2-1; 14 nucleotides match TRBD2. V gave up 2 bases and J gave up 10 bases; unmatched junction bases: 10. The length of the CDR3 is 17 residues. Germline loops: CDR1 MNHNS, CDR2 SASEGT. This CDR3 is CASSELLGLAGAEEQFF. The CDR3 DNA follows: TGTGCCAGCAGTGAACTACTGGGACTAGCGGGAGCCGAGGAGCAGTTCTTC.

This clonotype appeared many times. Here the CDR3 reads CASRSGTIETQYF. The CDR3 DNA is TGTGCCAGCCGTAGCGGGACGATAGAGACCCAGTACTTC. The chain is built from TRBV12-3 or TRBV12-4 and TRBJ2-5; 8 nucleotides match TRBD2. The length of the CDR3 is 13 residues. V lost 8 bases to trimming and J lost 4 bases; unmatched junction nucleotides: 6.

The genes are TRBV6-5 and TRBJ2-5, with a weak D call TRBD2 (6 bases). This CDR3 region has 14 residues. V was trimmed by 5 bases and J by 7 bases, leaving 17 bases between them. CDR1 is MNHEY and CDR2 is SVGAGI in the germline V gene. The CDR3 nucleotides read TGTGCCAGCAGTGGTTTTGTCGGGGGAGGGACCCAGTACTTC. Translation gives CASSGFVGGGTQYF.

Regarding this clonotype: One junction end does not reproduce the germline sequence, and a read error may be involved. The CDR3 here is CDSSVGSGGYNEQFF. CDR3 sequence (DNA): TGTGACAGCAGTGTGGGTAGCGGGGGTTACAATGAGCAGTTCTTC. The V call is TRBV11-2, the J call TRBJ2-1; 9 bases agree with TRBD2. Germline values: CDR1 SGHAT, CDR2 FQNNGV. The CDR3 extends over 15 amino acids.

This clonotype showed up just a few times. The chain recombines TRBV7-2 with TRBJ2-7; tentative D call: TRBD2 (5 bases). The germline V and J ends were trimmed by 5 bases and 5 bases, with 22 bases remaining between them. The CDR3 has 16 amino acids. Looked up from germline, CDR1 is SGHTA and CDR2 is FQGNSA. CDR3 sequence (DNA): TGTGCCAGCAGCCCACCGGAAGGACTTCTTCCCCACGAGCAGTACTTC. This encodes CASSPPEGLLPHEQYF.

This clonotype has just a few counts. The chain carries TRBV2 and TRBJ2-7, with a weak D call TRBD2 (6 bases). CDR3 size: 14 residues. From germline, CDR1 is SNHLY and CDR2 FYNNEI. V dropped 6 bases and J dropped 2 bases, with 14 bases sitting between them. The CDR3 region has the DNA TGTGCCAGCAGGGGGCAGGGAGGCACCTACGAGCAGTACTTC. It codes for CASRGQGGTYEQYF.

The J gene is TRBJ2-7, the V gene TRBV12-3 or TRBV12-4, with D possibly matching TRBD2 (6 bases). Trimming took 5 bases from V and 4 from J, leaving 12 bases between them. CDR3 size: 13 residues. The CDR3 DNA reads as TGTGCCAGCAGTATAGACGGGGGATACGAGCAGTACTTC. Protein sequence: CASSIDGGYEQYF.

J is TRBJ2-1 and V is TRBV7-3; D tentatively fits TRBD1 or TRBD2 (6 bases each). V was shortened by 5 bases and J by 8 bases, with 19 bases between the two germline ends. Germline V gene lookup returns CDR1 SGHTA and CDR2 FQGTGA. The CDR3 consists of 15 residues. For the CDR3, the DNA is TGTGCCAGCAGCCTAGGGGGGTGGAGTGGAGATGAGCAGTTCTTC. Its translation: CASSLGGWSGDEQFF.

This clonotype has only a few counts. The V and J genes are TRBV29-1 and TRBJ2-5, with TRBD2 as a possible D gene (6 bases). The CDR3 covers 14 residues. From germline, CDR1 is SQVTM and CDR2 ANQGSEA. The V gene lost 2 bases and the J gene lost 2 bases, with 12 bases spanning the gap. The CDR3 loop reads CSVERRVSQETQYF. In DNA form, the CDR3 reads TGCAGCGTTGAAAGGAGGGTATCACAAGAGACCCAGTACTTC.

The chain's CDR3 is CASSPSLSGANVLTF. The CDR3 nucleotides read TGCGCCAGCAGCCCATCTTTATCTGGGGCCAACGTCCTGACTTTC. The V call is TRBV4-1, the J call TRBJ2-6; unclear D gene. The CDR3 covers 15 residues. Per germline, CDR1 MGHRA and CDR2 YSYEKL. The germline V and J ends were trimmed by 4 bases and 1 base, with 8 bases remaining between them.

In its sample, this clonotype was seen a few times. This rearrangement joins TRBV16 to TRBJ2-7; D gene ambiguous. CDR1 is KGHSY, CDR2 FQNENV, per germline. The CDR3 is 16 residues long. Trimming removed 2 bases at V and 0 bases at J, with 14 bases between. Here the CDR3 reads CASSQGVTMSSYEQYF. In nucleotides, the CDR3 is TGTGCCAGCAGCCAAGGGGTAACCATGAGCTCCTACGAGCAGTACTTC.

This clonotype has only a few counts. The chain carries TRBV5-6 and TRBJ2-2; D is undetermined. The V and J ends lost 3 bases and 4 bases respectively, with 16 bases between them. The CDR3 runs to 16 residues. The germline V gene encodes CDR1 SGHDT and CDR2 YYEEEE. CDR3 nucleotide sequence: TGTGCCAGCAGCTCCGTCCCCCAGGAACCCACCGGGGAGCTGTTTTTT. Translation gives CASSSVPQEPTGELFF. Variable domain in full (rest from reference TRBV5-6 and TRBJ2-2): DAGVTQSPTHLIKTRGQQVTLRCSPKSGHDTVSWYQQALGQGPQFIFQYYEEEERQRGNFPDRFSGHQFPNYSSELNVNALLLGDSALYLCASSSVPQEPTGELFFGEGSRLTVL.

This clonotype was recorded at least ten times. The gene calls are TRBV12-3 or TRBV12-4 and TRBJ2-1, with 9 bases lining up with TRBD2. V was clipped by 3 bases and J by 8 bases; unmatched bases: 8. The CDR3 length is 15 residues. Written as DNA, the CDR3 is TGTGCCAGCAGTTTGGCGGGAGGGCCCGCTTATGAGCAGTTCTTC. Amino acid sequence: CASSLAGGPAYEQFF.

In its sample, this clonotype was seen a few times. The rearrangement uses TRBV6-5 and TRBJ1-1; 7 bases map to TRBD1. The CDR3 has 15 residues. Unmatched junction bases numbered 6, after V lost 0 bases and J lost 5 bases. Per germline, CDR1 MNHEY and CDR2 SVGAGI. The CDR3 nucleotides are TGTGCCAGCAGTTACTCGACCCAGGGGGATACTGAAGCTTTCTTT. It is translated as CASSYSTQGDTEAFF.

This clonotype was counted between two and nine times. This chain uses TRBV4-1 with TRBJ2-1; the match to TRBD1 covers 7 bases. Germline CDR1 MGHRA, CDR2 YSYEKL. V was clipped by 0 bases and J by 2 bases; unmatched bases: 4. This CDR3 is built from 16 residues. Here the CDR3 reads CASSQDPGTAYNEQFF. CDR3 nucleotide sequence: TGCGCCAGCAGCCAAGATCCCGGGACAGCCTACAATGAGCAGTTCTTC.

This clonotype was observed a handful of times. J is TRBJ2-7 and V is TRBV7-9; the D gene is possibly TRBD2 (6 bases). The CDR3 runs to 15 residues. V lost 2 bases and J lost 0, with 11 bases in between. In germline, CDR1 is SEHNR, CDR2 FQNEAQ (reference sequence). For the CDR3, the DNA is TGTGCCAGCAGCTTATGGACTACCTCCTCCTACGAGCAGTACTTC. As protein: CASSLWTTSSYEQYF.

This clonotype came up a few times. This chain links TRBV7-6 with TRBJ1-1; D not certain. This CDR3 has 17 amino acids. CDR1 and CDR2 from the germline V gene are SGHVS and FNYEAQ. The V and J ends lost 5 bases and 0 bases respectively, with 19 bases between them. CDR3 in DNA: TGTGCCAGCAGCCCTAGCCCCACAGTAGCCATGAACACTGAAGCTTTCTTT. This translates into CASSPSPTVAMNTEAFF.

The chain employs TRBV9 and TRBJ2-7, with TRBD1 matching 7 bases. J lost 0 bases, V lost 4 bases, and 4 bases had no gene match. Germline V lookup: CDR1 SGDLS, CDR2 YYNGEE. CDR3 length equals 14 residues. CDR3 loop: CASSPGQASYEQYF. In DNA form, the CDR3 reads TGTGCCAGCAGCCCCGGACAGGCCTCCTACGAGCAGTACTTC.

The sample holds one count of this clonotype. CDR3 DNA sequence: TGTGCCAGCAGCCGTTTGACGATGGACAGCACCGGGGAGCTGTTTTTT. It yields the protein CASSRLTMDSTGELFF. This chain joins TRBV7-7 and TRBJ2-2, with a weak D call TRBD1 (6 bases). Germline CDR1 and CDR2: SSHAT and FNYEAQ (reference sequence). The CDR3 contains 16 residues. V was clipped by 5 bases and J by 4 bases, with 17 bases between them.

This clonotype showed up many times. This chain connects TRBV24-1 to TRBJ2-1; TRBD1 matches at 8 bases. Germline CDR1 reads KGHDR; CDR2 reads SFDVKD. Trimming at V came to 7 bases and at J to 5 bases, leaving 6 bases not matched to a gene. The CDR3 totals 14 residues. The CDR3, as DNA: TGTGCCACCAGCCTGGACAGGGCTCACAATGAGCAGTTCTTC. Its protein product is CATSLDRAHNEQFF.